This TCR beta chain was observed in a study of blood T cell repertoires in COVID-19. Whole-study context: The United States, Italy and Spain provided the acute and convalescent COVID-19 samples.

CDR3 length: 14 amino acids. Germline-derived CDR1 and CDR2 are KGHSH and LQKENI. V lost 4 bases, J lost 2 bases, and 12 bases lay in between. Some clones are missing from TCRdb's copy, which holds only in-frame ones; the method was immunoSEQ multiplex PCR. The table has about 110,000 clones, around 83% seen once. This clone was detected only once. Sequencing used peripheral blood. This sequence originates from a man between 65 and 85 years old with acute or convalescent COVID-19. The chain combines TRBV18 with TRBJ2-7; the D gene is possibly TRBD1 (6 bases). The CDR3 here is CASSLDRAAYEQYF. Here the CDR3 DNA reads TGTGCCAGCTCACTGGACAGAGCCGCCTACGAGCAGTACTTC.